This T cell receptor (beta chain) was identified during a study of T cells in Graves' hyperthyroidism and ophthalmopathy. Germline loops: CDR1 SGHRS, CDR2 YFSETQ. The length of the CDR3 is 14 residues. With 1 base removed from V and 0 bases from J, the gap between germline ends came to 5 bases. What was amplified from RNA transcripts were TCR beta CDR3 regions. The primer set for the first-round RT-PCR of the TCR CDR3 was HTBI. TCRdb called the multiplex PCR reads again in MiXCR, with one record for every CDR3 protein. The sample has under 450,000 distinct CDR3 sequences; 15% to 18% are singletons. The chain links TRBV5-1 to TRBJ1-3, with unresolved D. The clonotype comes from a woman younger than 30 with Graves' hyperthyroidism. The sequenced material came from blood. The CDR3 DNA is TGCGCCAGCAGCTTGTCCGTCTCTGGAAACACCATATATTTT. Amino acids: CASSLSVSGNTIYF.